This TCR beta chain was profiled in a study of a mutant IDH1 vaccine in newly diagnosed glioma. Study-wide context: Vaccinations, eight in total, occurred in weeks 1, 3, 5, 7, 11, 15, 19, 23. Sex among treated patients split 62.5% male, about 40% female; mean age was about 40 years.

Time point meaning: week 23, last vaccination. A 20-mer mutant IDH1 peptide at 300 ug was injected subcutaneously with topical imiquimod. TCRdb keeps only in-frame clones here, not all; method: immunoSEQ multiplex PCR. The sample contains more than 35,000 clones, roughly 81% of which appear only once. Germline CDR1 is SQVTM and CDR2 is ANQGSEA. Trimming at V came to 0 bases and at J to 5 bases, leaving 11 bases not matched to a gene. The CDR3 is made up of 16 amino acids. Comment on this clone: The antigen is undetermined.

The material was PBMCs, obtained from a glioma patient whose treatment included an IDH1 peptide vaccine. This TCR came from a middle-aged man with glioma. The chain joins TRBV29-1 to TRBJ2-5; TRBD2 matches 8 bases. The CDR3 coding sequence is TGCAGCGTTGAAGACCCCGGGAGGGGGACAAGGGAGACCCAGTACTTC. It translates to CSVEDPGRGTRETQYF.